This T cell receptor (beta chain) was sequenced during a study of radiotherapy plus CTLA-4 blockade in lung cancer. Assay used: immunoSEQ multiplex PCR; TCRdb lists only in-frame clones, some missing. The sample lists around 86,000 clones, around four fifths occurring once. General study findings and limits: Interferon-beta, together with early blood T cell clone dynamics, reportedly best predicted response.

Concerning this clone: Its antigen remains unidentified.

Germline assignment: CDR1 SEHNR and CDR2 FQNEAQ (reference sequence). Trimming cost V 2 bases and J 5 bases, with 6 bases left between them. This CDR3 spans 12 amino acids. Treatment of patients with chemo-refractory metastatic non-small-cell lung cancer consisted of focal radiation plus CTLA-4 blockade with ipilimumab. The receptor comes from a human donor with non-small cell lung cancer who had stable disease on radiotherapy plus ipilimumab. The rearrangement joins TRBV7-9 to TRBJ2-5, with no clear D. Material: peripheral blood, obtained from a patient treated with radiotherapy plus ipilimumab. CDR3 in amino acids: CASSLIGETQYF. Here the CDR3 DNA reads TGTGCCAGCAGCTTAATCGGGGAGACCCAGTACTTC.